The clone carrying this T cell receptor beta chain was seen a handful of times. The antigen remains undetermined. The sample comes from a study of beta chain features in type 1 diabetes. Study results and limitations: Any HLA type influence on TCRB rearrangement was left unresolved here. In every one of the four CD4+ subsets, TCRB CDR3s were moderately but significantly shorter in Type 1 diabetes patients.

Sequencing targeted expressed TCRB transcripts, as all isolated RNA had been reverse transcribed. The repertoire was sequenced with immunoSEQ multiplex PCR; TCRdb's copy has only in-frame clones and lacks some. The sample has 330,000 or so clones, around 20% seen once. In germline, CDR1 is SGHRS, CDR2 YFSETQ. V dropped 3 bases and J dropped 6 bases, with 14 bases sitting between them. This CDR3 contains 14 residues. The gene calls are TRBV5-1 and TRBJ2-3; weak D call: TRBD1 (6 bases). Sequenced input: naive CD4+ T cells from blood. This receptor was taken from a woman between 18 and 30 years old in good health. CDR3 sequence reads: CASSYTSQGDTQYF. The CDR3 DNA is TGCGCCAGCAGCTACACCTCCCAGGGGGATACGCAGTATTTT.